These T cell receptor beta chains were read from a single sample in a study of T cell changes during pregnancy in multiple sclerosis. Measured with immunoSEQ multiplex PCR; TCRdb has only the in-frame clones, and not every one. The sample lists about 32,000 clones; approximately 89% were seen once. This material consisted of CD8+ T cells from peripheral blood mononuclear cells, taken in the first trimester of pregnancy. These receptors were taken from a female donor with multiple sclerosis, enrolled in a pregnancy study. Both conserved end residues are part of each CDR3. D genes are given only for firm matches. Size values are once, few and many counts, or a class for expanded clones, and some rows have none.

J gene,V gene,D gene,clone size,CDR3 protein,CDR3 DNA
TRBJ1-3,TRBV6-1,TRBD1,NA,CASSGAGTELAGNTIYF,TGTGCCAGCAGTGGCGCCGGGACAGAGCTTGCGGGAAACACCATATATTTT
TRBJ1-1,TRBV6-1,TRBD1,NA,CASNLQGINTEAFF,TGTGCCAGCAACTTACAGGGGATAAACACTGAAGCTTTCTTT
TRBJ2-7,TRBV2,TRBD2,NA,CASSDQGAGGPGEQYF,TGTGCCAGCAGTGACCAAGGGGCGGGAGGGCCCGGCGAGCAGTACTTC
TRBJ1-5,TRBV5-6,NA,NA,CASSSDSRNQPQHF,TGTGCCAGCAGCTCTGACAGCCGCAATCAGCCCCAGCATTTT
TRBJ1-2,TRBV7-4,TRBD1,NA,CASSSDRGRSLGLLKYHGYTF,TGTGCCAGCAGCTCGGACAGGGGGCGCTCCCTCGGACTATTGAAATACCATGGCTACACCTTC
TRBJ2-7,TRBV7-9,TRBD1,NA,CASSFPDRNTYEQYF,TGTGCCAGCAGCTTCCCGGACAGGAATACCTACGAGCAGTACTTC
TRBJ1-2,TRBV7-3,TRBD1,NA,CASSLAWSGQGALGYGYTF,TGTGCCAGCAGCTTAGCCTGGTCGGGACAGGGGGCACTGGGCTATGGCTACACCTTC
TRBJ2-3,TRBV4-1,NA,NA,CASSQVGGAGDTQYF,TGCGCCAGCAGCCAAGTGGGGGGTGCGGGGGATACGCAGTATTTT
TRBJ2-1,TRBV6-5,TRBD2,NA,CASSYHRGGSYNEQFF,TGTGCCAGCAGTTACCATCGCGGGGGGTCCTACAATGAGCAGTTCTTC
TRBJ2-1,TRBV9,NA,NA,CATRGGLSSYNEQFF,TGTGCCACCCGCGGCGGGTTAAGCTCCTACAATGAGCAGTTCTTC
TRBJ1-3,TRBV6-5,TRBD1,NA,CASSSGQVGNTIYF,TGTGCCAGCAGTTCTGGACAGGTTGGAAACACCATATATTTT
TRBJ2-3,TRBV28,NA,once,CASSLSGGRTDTQYF,TGTGCCAGCAGTTTATCAGGTGGGCGCACAGATACGCAGTATTTT
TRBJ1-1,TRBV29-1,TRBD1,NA,CSVVGTGGIEAFF,TGCAGCGTTGTGGGGACAGGGGGCATTGAAGCTTTCTTT
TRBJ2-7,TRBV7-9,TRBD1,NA,CASSSFNRGTYEQYF,TGTGCCAGCAGCTCCTTTAACAGGGGTACTTACGAGCAGTACTTC
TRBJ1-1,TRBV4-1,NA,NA,CASSPKSQGVPEAFF,TGCGCCAGCAGCCCAAAATCACAGGGTGTCCCTGAAGCTTTCTTT
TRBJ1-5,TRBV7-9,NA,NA,CASSLDRPDQPQHF,TGTGCCAGCAGCTTGGACAGACCTGATCAGCCCCAGCATTTT
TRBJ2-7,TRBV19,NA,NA,CASSITTGYEQYF,TGTGCCAGTAGTATAACCACCGGCTACGAGCAGTACTTC
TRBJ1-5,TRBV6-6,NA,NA,CANGQGMGQPQHF,TGTGCCAACGGTCAGGGGATGGGTCAGCCCCAGCATTTT
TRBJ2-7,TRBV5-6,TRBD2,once,CASSFWDSGMIHYEQYF,TGTGCCAGCAGCTTTTGGGATAGCGGGATGATTCACTACGAGCAGTACTTC
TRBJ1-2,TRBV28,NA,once,CASSFGVLGYTF,TGTGCCAGCAGTTTCGGGGTGCTTGGCTACACCTTC
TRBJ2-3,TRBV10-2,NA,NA,CASSESSPDTQYF,TGCGCCAGCAGTGAGTCGAGCCCAGATACGCAGTATTTT
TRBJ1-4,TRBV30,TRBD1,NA,CAWSARDSFVNEKLFF,TGTGCCTGGAGTGCCCGGGACAGTTTCGTTAATGAAAAACTGTTTTTT
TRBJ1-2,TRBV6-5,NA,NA,CASSSGYNYGYTF,TGTGCCAGCAGTTCAGGGTATAACTATGGCTACACCTTC
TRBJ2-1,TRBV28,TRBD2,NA,CASRSGLAGSYNEQFF,TGTGCCAGCAGGTCGGGACTAGCCGGGTCCTACAATGAGCAGTTCTTC
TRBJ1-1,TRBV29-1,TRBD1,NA,CSVGLDRVWAFF,TGCAGCGTTGGGTTGGACAGGGTATGGGCTTTCTTT
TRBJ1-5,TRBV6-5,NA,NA,CASSYSPGQYQPQHF,TGTGCCAGCAGTTACTCGCCCGGACAGTATCAGCCCCAGCATTTT
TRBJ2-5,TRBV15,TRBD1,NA,CATSRDGTEETQYF,TGTGCCACCAGCAGAGATGGGACAGAAGAGACCCAGTACTTC
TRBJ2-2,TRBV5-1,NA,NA,CASSLWGGDTGELFF,TGCGCCAGCAGCTTATGGGGCGGGGACACCGGGGAGCTGTTTTTT
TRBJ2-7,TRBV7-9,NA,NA,CASSGPGLASYEQYF,TGTGCCAGCAGCGGCCCCGGGCTAGCGAGTTACGAGCAGTACTTC
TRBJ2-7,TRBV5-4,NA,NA,CASSLWGIGDYEQYF,TGTGCCAGCAGCTTATGGGGTATCGGGGACTACGAGCAGTACTTC
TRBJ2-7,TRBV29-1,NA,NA,CSVGLEVSYEQYF,TGCAGCGTTGGGCTGGAGGTCTCCTACGAGCAGTACTTC
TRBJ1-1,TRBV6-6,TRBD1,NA,CASSLPGTGGDTEAFF,TGTGCCAGCAGTTTACCCGGGACAGGGGGAGACACTGAAGCTTTCTTT
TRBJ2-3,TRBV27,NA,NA,CASSFEAEANTDTQYF,TGTGCCAGCAGTTTTGAAGCGGAAGCAAACACAGATACGCAGTATTTT
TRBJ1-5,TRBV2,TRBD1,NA,CASRGQGARQPQHF,TGTGCCAGCAGGGGACAGGGGGCGAGACAGCCCCAGCATTTT
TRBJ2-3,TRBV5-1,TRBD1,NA,CASSFDRATDTQYF,TGCGCCAGCAGCTTTGACAGGGCCACAGATACGCAGTATTTT
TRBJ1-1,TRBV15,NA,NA,CATSREEGNTEAFF,TGTGCCACCAGCAGAGAAGAGGGGAACACTGAAGCTTTCTTT
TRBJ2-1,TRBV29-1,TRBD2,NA,CSGSSVRGEPSYNEQFF,TGCAGCGGGAGTAGCGTTCGGGGGGAGCCCTCCTACAATGAGCAGTTCTTC
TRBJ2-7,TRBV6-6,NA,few,CASSYSKSYEQYF,TGTGCCAGCAGTTACTCGAAGAGCTACGAGCAGTACTTC
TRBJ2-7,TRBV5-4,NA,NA,CASSFSGGGYEQYF,TGTGCCAGCAGCTTCTCCGGGGGAGGCTACGAGCAGTACTTC
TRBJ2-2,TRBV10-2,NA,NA,CASSVLTGVTGELFF,TGCGCCAGCAGTGTTTTAACGGGAGTTACCGGGGAGCTGTTTTTT